This entry lists 11 T cell receptor beta chains sequenced from one sample in a study of cytomegalovirus exposure and HLA in healthy donors. The PCR contained 60 Vbeta and 13 Jbeta primers. Produced via immunoSEQ multiplex PCR; TCRdb's table is partial and in-frame only. The data show 200,000 to 250,000 clones, just over 75% seen once. Sequenced: PBMCs. The receptors were sampled from a woman aged 55-75 years in good health and CMV-seropositive.

V usage is TRBV6-4 and J usage is TRBJ2-7; D is perhaps TRBD2 (6 bases). Trimming pared 3 bases from V and 3 bases from J, leaving 15 bases between. Germline V CDR1 and CDR2: MRHNA, SNTAGT. This CDR3 comprises 15 residues. The CDR3 region has the DNA TGTGCCAGCAGTGAGAGTGGGGGGTCGGGCTACGAGCAGTACTTC. The encoded protein is CASSESGGSGYEQYF.

The CDR3 protein is CASSASYRGLNTGELFF. The CDR3 DNA reads as TGTGCCAGCAGCGCGTCGTACAGGGGGCTTAACACCGGGGAGCTGTTTTTT. This rearrangement joins TRBV14 to TRBJ2-2, with 9 bases that match TRBD1. V lost 5 bases and J lost 2; bases outside the gene matches: 9. CDR1 SGHDN and CDR2 FVKESK come from the germline V gene. The CDR3 covers 17 residues.

V is TRBV6-1 and J is TRBJ2-7; 8 bases map to TRBD1. The V gene end was trimmed by 7 bases and the J gene end by 5 bases; junction bases not matched to a gene: 10. The germline V gene encodes CDR1 MNHNS and CDR2 SASEGT. CDR3 size: 14 residues. The CDR3 loop reads CASIPRQGFDEQYF. CDR3 nucleotide sequence: TGTGCCAGCATTCCCCGACAGGGGTTCGACGAGCAGTACTTC.

This chain uses TRBV30 with TRBJ1-5; TRBD1 might be the D (6 bases). Trimming took off 5 bases at V and 4 bases at J, with 12 bases between the two ends. Germline CDR1 and CDR2: GTSNPN and SVGIG (reference sequence). CDR3 length: 13 amino acids. CDR3: CAWAGQFNQPQHF. The CDR3 DNA reads TGTGCCTGGGCAGGACAGTTTAATCAGCCCCAGCATTTT.

This sequence joins TRBV28 and TRBJ1-2; 12 bases agree with TRBD1. Germline trimming cut 4 bases from V and 6 bases from J; bases unmatched to any gene: 6. Germline assignment: CDR1 MDHEN and CDR2 SYDVKM. The CDR3 consists of 15 residues. CDR3 DNA sequence: TGTGCCAGCAGTTCTCCGGGACAGGGGGCAGATGGCTACACCTTC. It is translated as CASSSPGQGADGYTF.

This CDR3 is CASSLVPGWDTDTQYF. The CDR3 region has the DNA TGTGCCAGCAGCTTGGTTCCGGGGTGGGACACAGATACGCAGTATTTT. The chain uses TRBV5-5 and TRBJ2-3, with D perhaps TRBD2 (5 bases). Germline V gene data show CDR1 as SGHKS and CDR2 as YYEKEE (reference sequence). Trimming took 0 bases from V and 2 from J, leaving 13 bases between them. CDR3 size: 16 residues.

This chain links TRBV5-8 with TRBJ1-2, with a possible D match to TRBD1 (5 bases). Deletions cut 5 bases from V and 7 bases from J, with 12 bases between. Germline CDR1 SGHTS, CDR2 YDEGEE. The CDR3 consists of 12 residues. CDR3 coding DNA: TGTGCCAGCAGACCCAGGGCTGTTGGCTACACCTTC. It is translated as CASRPRAVGYTF. Looking up the rest from reference TRBV5-8 and TRBJ1-2 gives the full variable domain: EAGVTQSPTHLIKTRGQQATLRCSPISGHTSVYWYQQALGLGLQFLLWYDEGEERNRGNFPPRFSGRQFPNYSSELNVNALELEDSALYLCASRPRAVGYTFGSGTRLTVV.

The chain carries TRBV29-1 and TRBJ1-1; 9 nucleotides line up with TRBD1. The V gene end was trimmed by 3 bases and the J gene end by 5 bases; junction bases not matched to a gene: 10. Per germline, CDR1 SQVTM and CDR2 ANQGSEA. This CDR3 comprises 15 residues. The CDR3 DNA follows: TGCAGCGTTGAGTCGACAGGGGGGTGGCAAACTGAAGCTTTCTTT. It translates to CSVESTGGWQTEAFF.

This rearrangement joins TRBV4-3 to TRBJ2-7; 7 nucleotides agree with TRBD1. Germline CDR1 reads LGHNA; CDR2 reads YSLEER. V lost 2 bases to trimming and J lost 5 bases; unmatched junction nucleotides: 3. CDR3 size: 13 residues. CDR3 DNA: TGCGCCAGCAGCCAAAAACAGGGGCACGAGCAGTACTTC. Translating it yields CASSQKQGHEQYF.

This clone was recorded once. The chain employs TRBV4-1 and TRBJ1-5; D is unresolved. Trimming took 0 bases from V and 0 from J, leaving 9 bases between them. The CDR3 has 16 residues. From germline, CDR1 is MGHRA and CDR2 YSYEKL. The CDR3 DNA follows: TGCGCCAGCAGCCAAGAACGGGGAACTAGCAATCAGCCCCAGCATTTT. This sequence encodes CASSQERGTSNQPQHF.

The V and J genes are TRBV7-6 and TRBJ1-1; TRBD1 matches at 8 bases. This CDR3 spans 14 amino acids. CDR1 is SGHVS and CDR2 is FNYEAQ in the germline V gene. The V segment lost 5 bases and the J segment 4 bases; nucleotides outside the gene matches: 6. The CDR3 DNA is TGTGCCAGCAGCAACCCGGACAGGGCCACTGAAGCTTTCTTT. This translates into CASSNPDRATEAFF.